The T cell receptor beta chain under discussion was sequenced for a study of blood T cell repertoires in COVID-19. Profiling relied on immunoSEQ multiplex PCR, and the TCRdb table lists in-frame clones only, not all of them. The sample records about 120,000 clones, 85% to 90% being singletons. V was pared by 6 bases and J by 6 bases, with 15 bases between. The CDR3 loop spans 15 amino acids. Germline-derived CDR1 and CDR2 are MNHEY and SVGAGI. The sequence came from a man between 60 and 70 years old with acute or convalescent COVID-19. This rearrangement joins TRBV6-5 to TRBJ1-6, with D possibly matching TRBD1 (5 bases). Sequencing input: peripheral blood. Written as DNA, the CDR3 is TGTGCCAGCAGGCTCCAGGGTCAGGGTAATTCACCCCTCCACTTT. It codes for CASRLQGQGNSPLHF.